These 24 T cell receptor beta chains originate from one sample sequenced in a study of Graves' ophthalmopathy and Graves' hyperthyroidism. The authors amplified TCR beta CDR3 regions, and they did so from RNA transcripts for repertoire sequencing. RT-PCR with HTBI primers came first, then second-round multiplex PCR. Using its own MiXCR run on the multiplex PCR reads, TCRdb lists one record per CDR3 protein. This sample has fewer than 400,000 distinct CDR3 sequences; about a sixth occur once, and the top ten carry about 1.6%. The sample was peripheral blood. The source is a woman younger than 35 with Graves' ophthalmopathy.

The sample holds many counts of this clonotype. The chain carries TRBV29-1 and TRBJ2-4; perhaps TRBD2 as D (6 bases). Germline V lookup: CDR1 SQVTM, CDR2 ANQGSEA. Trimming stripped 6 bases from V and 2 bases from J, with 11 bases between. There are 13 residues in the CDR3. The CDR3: CSVHGTSKNIQYF. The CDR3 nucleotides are TGCAGCGTACACGGGACTTCCAAAAACATTCAGTACTTC.

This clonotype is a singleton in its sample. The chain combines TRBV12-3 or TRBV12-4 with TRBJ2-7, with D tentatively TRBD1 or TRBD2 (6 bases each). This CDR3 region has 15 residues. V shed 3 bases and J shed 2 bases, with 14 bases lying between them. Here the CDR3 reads CASSLGGASPYEQYF. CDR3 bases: TGTGCCAGCAGTTTGGGGGGCGCCAGCCCCTACGAGCAGTACTTC.

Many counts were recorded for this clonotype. For the CDR3, the DNA is TGTGCCAGCAGTTCCTTAATTGGGACCAGAAACTACGAGCAGTACTTC. This codes for CASSSLIGTRNYEQYF. This sequence joins TRBV12-3 or TRBV12-4 and TRBJ2-7; D tentatively reads TRBD1 or TRBD2 (5 bases each). This CDR3 is 16 amino acids long. V lost 4 bases to trimming and J lost 3 bases, with 19 bases between them.

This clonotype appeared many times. For the CDR3, the DNA is TGTGCCATCAGTGAGTCGGCGGGGGGCAGCCAGCCCCAGCATTTT. Its protein product is CAISESAGGSQPQHF. The chain links TRBV10-3 to TRBJ1-5; possible D gene TRBD1, 6 bases. This CDR3 is 15 amino acids long. V shed 0 bases and J shed 7 bases, with 13 bases lying between them. Germline CDR1 reads ENHRY; CDR2 reads SYGVKD.

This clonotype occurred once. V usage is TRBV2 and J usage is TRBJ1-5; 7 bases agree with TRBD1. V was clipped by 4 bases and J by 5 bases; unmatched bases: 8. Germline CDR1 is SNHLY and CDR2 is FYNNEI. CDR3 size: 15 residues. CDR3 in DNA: TGTGCCAGCAGTGGTACAGGGGATCGTCATCAGCCCCAGCATTTT. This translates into CASSGTGDRHQPQHF.

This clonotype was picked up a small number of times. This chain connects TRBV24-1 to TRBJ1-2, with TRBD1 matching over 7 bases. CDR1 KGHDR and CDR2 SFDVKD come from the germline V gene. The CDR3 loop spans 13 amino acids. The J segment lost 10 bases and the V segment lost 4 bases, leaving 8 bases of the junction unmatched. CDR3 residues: CATSENDRDAYTF. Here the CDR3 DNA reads TGTGCCACCAGTGAAAACGACAGGGATGCCTACACCTTC.

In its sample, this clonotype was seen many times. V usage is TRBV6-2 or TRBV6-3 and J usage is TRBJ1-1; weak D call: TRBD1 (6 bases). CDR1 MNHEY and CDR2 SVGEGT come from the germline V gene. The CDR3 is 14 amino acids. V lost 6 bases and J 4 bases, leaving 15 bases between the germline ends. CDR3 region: CASRLLGGGTEAFF. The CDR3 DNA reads TGTGCCAGCAGGTTACTAGGGGGTGGCACTGAAGCTTTCTTT.

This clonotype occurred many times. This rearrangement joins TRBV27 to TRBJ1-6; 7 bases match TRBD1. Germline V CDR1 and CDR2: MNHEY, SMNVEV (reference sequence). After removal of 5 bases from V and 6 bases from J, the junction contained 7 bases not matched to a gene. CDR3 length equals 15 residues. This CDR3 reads CASSDDGQVNSPLHF. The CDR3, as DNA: TGTGCCAGCAGTGACGATGGACAGGTTAATTCACCCCTCCACTTT.

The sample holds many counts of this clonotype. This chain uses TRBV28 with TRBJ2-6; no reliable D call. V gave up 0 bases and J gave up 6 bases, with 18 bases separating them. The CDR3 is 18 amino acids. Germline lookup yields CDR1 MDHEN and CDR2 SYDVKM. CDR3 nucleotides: TGTGCCAGCAGTTTATGGAAAGGGAATCTCCCCTCGGCCAACGTCCTGACTTTC. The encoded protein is CASSLWKGNLPSANVLTF.

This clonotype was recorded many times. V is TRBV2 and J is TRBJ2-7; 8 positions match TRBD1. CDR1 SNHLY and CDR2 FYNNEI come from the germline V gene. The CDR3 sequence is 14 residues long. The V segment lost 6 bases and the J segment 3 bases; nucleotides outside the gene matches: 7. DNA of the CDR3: TGTGCCAGCAGCCCAGACAGGGGATACTACGAGCAGTACTTC. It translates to CASSPDRGYYEQYF.

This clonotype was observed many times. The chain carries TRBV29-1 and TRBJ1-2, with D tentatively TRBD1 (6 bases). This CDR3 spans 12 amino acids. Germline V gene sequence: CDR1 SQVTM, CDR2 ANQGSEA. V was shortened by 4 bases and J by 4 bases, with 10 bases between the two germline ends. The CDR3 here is CSVVAGVYGYTF. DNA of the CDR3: TGCAGCGTTGTCGCAGGGGTCTATGGCTACACCTTC.

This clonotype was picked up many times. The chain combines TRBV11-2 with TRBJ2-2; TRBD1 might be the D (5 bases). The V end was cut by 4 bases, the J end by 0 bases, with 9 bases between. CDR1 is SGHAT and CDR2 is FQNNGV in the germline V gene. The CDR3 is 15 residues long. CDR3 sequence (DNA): TGTGCCAGCAGCTGGGGCACCCCGAACACCGGGGAGCTGTTTTTT. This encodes CASSWGTPNTGELFF. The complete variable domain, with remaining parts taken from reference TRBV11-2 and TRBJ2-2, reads EAGVAQSPRYKIIEKRQSVAFWCNPISGHATLYWYQQILGQGPKLLIQFQNNGVVDDSQLPKDRFSAERLKGVDSTLKIQPAKLEDSAVYLCASSWGTPNTGELFFGEGSRLTVL.

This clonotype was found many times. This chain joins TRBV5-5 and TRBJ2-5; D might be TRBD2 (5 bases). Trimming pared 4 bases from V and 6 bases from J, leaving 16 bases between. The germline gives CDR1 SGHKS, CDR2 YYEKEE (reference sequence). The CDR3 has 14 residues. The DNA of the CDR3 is TGTGCCAGCAGCCCATCGGCGGGCTGGCAGACCCAGTACTTC. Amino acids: CASSPSAGWQTQYF.

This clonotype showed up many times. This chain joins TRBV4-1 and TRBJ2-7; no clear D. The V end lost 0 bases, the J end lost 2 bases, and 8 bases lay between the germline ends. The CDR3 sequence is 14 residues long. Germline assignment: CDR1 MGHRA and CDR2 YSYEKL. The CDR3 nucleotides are TGCGCCAGCAGCCAAGAGGGTCTAACCTACGAGCAGTACTTC. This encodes CASSQEGLTYEQYF.

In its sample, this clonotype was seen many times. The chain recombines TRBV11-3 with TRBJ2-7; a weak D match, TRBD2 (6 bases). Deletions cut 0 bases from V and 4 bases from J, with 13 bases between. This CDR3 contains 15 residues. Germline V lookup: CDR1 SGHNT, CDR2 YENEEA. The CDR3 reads CASSLDPASDYEQYF. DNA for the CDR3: TGTGCCAGCAGCTTAGATCCGGCTAGCGATTACGAGCAGTACTTC.

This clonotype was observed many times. The CDR3 coding sequence is TGTGCCAGCAGTTTGTTCGGCGTTGGGGAGACCCAGTACTTC. This translates into CASSLFGVGETQYF. The rearrangement links TRBV27 to TRBJ2-5; D uncertain. V was clipped by 3 bases and J by 5 bases, with 13 bases between them. The CDR3 is 14 residues long. CDR1 is MNHEY, CDR2 SMNVEV, per germline (reference sequence).

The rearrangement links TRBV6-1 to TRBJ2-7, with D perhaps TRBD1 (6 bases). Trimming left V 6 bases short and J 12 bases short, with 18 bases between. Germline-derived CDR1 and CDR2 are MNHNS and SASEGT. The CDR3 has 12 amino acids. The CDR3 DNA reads TGTGCCAGCAGGGATCGGGACACCGTGTCGTACTTC. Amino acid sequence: CASRDRDTVSYF.

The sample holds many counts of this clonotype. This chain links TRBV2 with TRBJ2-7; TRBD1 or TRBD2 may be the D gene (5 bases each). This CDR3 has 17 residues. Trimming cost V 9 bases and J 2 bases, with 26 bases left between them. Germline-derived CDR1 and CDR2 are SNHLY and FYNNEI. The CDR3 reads CASSRLGVQGEAYEQYF. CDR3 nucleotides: TGTGCCAGTTCCCGATTGGGAGTGCAGGGCGAGGCCTACGAGCAGTACTTC.

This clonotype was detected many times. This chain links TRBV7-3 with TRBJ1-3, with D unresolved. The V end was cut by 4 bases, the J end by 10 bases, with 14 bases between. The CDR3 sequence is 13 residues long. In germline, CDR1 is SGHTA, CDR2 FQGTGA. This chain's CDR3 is CASSSDMSRTIYF. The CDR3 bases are TGTGCCAGCAGCTCAGACATGAGTAGGACCATATATTTT.

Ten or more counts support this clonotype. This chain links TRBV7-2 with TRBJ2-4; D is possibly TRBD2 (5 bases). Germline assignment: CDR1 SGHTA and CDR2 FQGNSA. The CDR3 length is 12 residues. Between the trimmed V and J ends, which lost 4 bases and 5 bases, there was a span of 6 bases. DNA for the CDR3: TGTGCCAGCAGCTGGGGAGAAAACATTCAGTACTTC. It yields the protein CASSWGENIQYF.

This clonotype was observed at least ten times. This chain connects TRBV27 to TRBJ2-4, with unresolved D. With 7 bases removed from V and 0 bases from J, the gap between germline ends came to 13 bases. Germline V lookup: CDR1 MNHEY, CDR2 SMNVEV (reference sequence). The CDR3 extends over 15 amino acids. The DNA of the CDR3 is TGTGCCAGCATGGCGGCCAGCCTAGCCAAAAACATTCAGTACTTC. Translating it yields CASMAASLAKNIQYF.

CDR3 in amino acids: CASSEARPYGYTF. The CDR3 DNA reads as TGCGCCAGCAGTGAGGCCCGTCCCTATGGCTACACCTTC. The J gene is TRBJ1-2, the V gene TRBV10-1, with no clear D. Germline CDR1 WNHNN, CDR2 SYGVQD (reference sequence). The CDR3 length is 13 residues. V lost 2 bases and J 4 bases, leaving 8 bases between the germline ends.

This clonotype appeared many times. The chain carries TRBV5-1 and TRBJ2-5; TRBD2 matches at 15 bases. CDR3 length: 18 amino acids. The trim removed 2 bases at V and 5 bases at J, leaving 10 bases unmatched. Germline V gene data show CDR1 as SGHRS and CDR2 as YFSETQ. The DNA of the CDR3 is TGCGCCAGCAGCTTCTTTCGGACTAGCGGGGGGGGTGTGGAGACCCAGTACTTC. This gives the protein CASSFFRTSGGGVETQYF.

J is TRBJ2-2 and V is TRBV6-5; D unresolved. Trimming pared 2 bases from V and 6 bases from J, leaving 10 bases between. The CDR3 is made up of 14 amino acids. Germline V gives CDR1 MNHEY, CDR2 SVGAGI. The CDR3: CASSYPTGSGELFF. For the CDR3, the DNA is TGTGCCAGCAGTTACCCGACCGGATCCGGGGAGCTGTTTTTT.